These 10 T cell receptor beta chains share one sample of origin, sequenced in a study of blood T cell repertoires in COVID-19. Clones were read by immunoSEQ multiplex PCR, and TCRdb kept only the in-frame ones, dropping some. The profile shows some 140,000 clones, 91% of them singletons. Sequencing was done on a sample of peripheral blood. These receptors originate from a man in his fifties with acute or convalescent COVID-19.

This clone was observed a few times. The chain recombines TRBV19 with TRBJ1-1; D remains ambiguous. V was pared by 7 bases and J by 2 bases, with 14 bases between. Germline CDR1 is LNHDA and CDR2 is SQIVND (reference sequence). CDR3 length equals 14 residues. The CDR3 nucleotides read TGTGCCAGTATGAACATTGAGGGTAACACTGAAGCTTTCTTT. The encoded protein is CASMNIEGNTEAFF.

The rearrangement links TRBV12-5 to TRBJ2-7; D is perhaps TRBD1 (5 bases). This CDR3 is built from 15 residues. Germline V lookup: CDR1 LGHNT, CDR2 FRNRAP. Trimming took 1 base from V and 3 from J, leaving 13 bases between them. CDR3 sequence reads: CASGLAQASLYEQYF. The CDR3 bases are TGTGCTAGTGGTTTGGCACAGGCCTCGCTCTACGAGCAGTACTTC.

This chain connects TRBV4-2 to TRBJ1-2; the match to TRBD1 covers 7 bases. Germline values: CDR1 LGHNA, CDR2 YNFKEQ. The ends lost 4 bases at V and 8 bases at J; junction bases unmatched: 4. This CDR3 is 12 amino acids long. The CDR3 loop is CASSPTGDGYTF. Written as DNA, the CDR3 is TGTGCCAGCAGCCCCACAGGGGACGGCTACACCTTC.

The chain employs TRBV7-9 and TRBJ1-4, with 11 bases aligning to TRBD1. Germline CDR1 reads SEHNR; CDR2 reads FQNEAQ (reference sequence). This CDR3 region has 15 residues. After removal of 4 bases from V and 6 bases from J, the junction contained 4 bases not matched to a gene. The CDR3 loop is CASSSGQGADEKLFF. Here the CDR3 DNA reads TGTGCCAGCAGCTCAGGACAGGGGGCAGATGAAAAACTGTTTTTT.

The rearrangement uses TRBV27 and TRBJ2-1, with 10 bases fitting TRBD2. Germline CDR1 MNHEY, CDR2 SMNVEV (reference sequence). CDR3 size: 15 residues. V shed 6 bases, J shed 1 base, and the junction held 3 bases outside the gene matches. CDR3 sequence reads: CASRIAGGSYNEQFF. The CDR3 DNA follows: TGTGCCAGCAGGATAGCGGGAGGTTCCTACAATGAGCAGTTCTTC.

This chain joins TRBV28 and TRBJ2-3; 8 bases align to TRBD2. The length of the CDR3 is 16 residues. The J segment lost 0 bases and the V segment lost 1 base, leaving 3 bases of the junction unmatched. The germline gives CDR1 MDHEN, CDR2 SYDVKM. The CDR3 spells CASSLSTSGSTDTQYF. The CDR3 DNA reads as TGTGCCAGCAGTTTATCTACTAGCGGTAGCACAGATACGCAGTATTTT.

The V and J genes are TRBV7-2 and TRBJ1-1; D is unclear. V was clipped by 2 bases and J by 3 bases, with 7 bases between them. In germline, CDR1 is SGHTA, CDR2 FQGNSA. The CDR3 contains 13 residues. For the CDR3, the DNA is TGTGCCAGCAGCTTATCTAGTGACACTGAAGCTTTCTTT. Encoded protein: CASSLSSDTEAFF. The full variable domain, rest sourced from reference TRBV7-2 and TRBJ1-1, is GAGVSQSPSNKVTEKGKDVELRCDPISGHTALYWYRQSLGQGLEFLIYFQGNSAPDKSGLPSDRFSAERTGGSVSTLTIQRTQQEDSAVYLCASSLSSDTEAFFGQGTRLTVV.

The rearrangement links TRBV2 to TRBJ1-5, with D possibly TRBD1 on 6 matching bases. Germline CDR1 is SNHLY and CDR2 is FYNNEI. V lost 6 bases to trimming and J lost 1 base, with 10 bases between them. This CDR3 spans 14 amino acids. In DNA form, the CDR3 reads TGTGCCAGCAGGCGAGGGGGAAGCAATCAGCCCCAGCATTTT. The encoded protein is CASRRGGSNQPQHF.

The rearrangement links TRBV7-8 to TRBJ1-5; 8 bases match TRBD1. CDR1 and CDR2 from the germline V gene are SGHVS and FQNEAQ. The CDR3 consists of 17 residues. V was clipped by 5 bases and J by 3 bases; unmatched bases: 12. The CDR3 DNA reads as TGTGCCAGCAGCCCCCATCGGACAGGGCTTTCCAATCAGCCCCAGCATTTT. This encodes CASSPHRTGLSNQPQHF.

There are a few counts of this clone. The chain carries TRBV27 and TRBJ2-2; 13 positions agree with TRBD2. Germline V gives CDR1 MNHEY, CDR2 SMNVEV (reference sequence). CDR3 length equals 18 residues. V shed 7 bases and J 2 bases; nucleotides not matched to a gene: 10. CDR3 DNA sequence: TGTGCCAGCACCCAGACTAGCGGGAGGATTTTTAACACCGGGGAGCTGTTTTTT. It yields the protein CASTQTSGRIFNTGELFF.